Each of the 14 T cell receptor beta chains below was sequenced from the same sample in a study of T cell responses to AZD1222 COVID-19 vaccine. Libraries were prepared by immunoSEQ multiplex PCR; TCRdb keeps only in-frame clonotypes and omits some of them. The sample lists under 85,000 clones; 90% were seen once. The starting material was peripheral blood, obtained 28 days after the second AZD1222 dose. The receptors shown here come from an adult who received the AZD1222 COVID-19 vaccine.

This clone was counted once. This sequence joins TRBV2 and TRBJ1-4; 8 bases map to TRBD1. The germline V gene has CDR1 SNHLY and CDR2 FYNNEI. The CDR3 has 16 residues. The V gene end was trimmed by 7 bases and the J gene end by 3 bases; junction bases not matched to a gene: 10. The CDR3 DNA reads as TGTGCCAGCAAGCACCGCTCGACAGGGGCTAATGAAAAACTGTTTTTT. Protein sequence: CASKHRSTGANEKLFF.

For this clone: At the DNA level, this CDR3 is encoded by other sequences in the same sample as well. This chain connects TRBV27 to TRBJ1-1; no reliable D call. The V gene lost 4 bases and the J gene lost 1 base, with 7 bases spanning the gap. In germline, CDR1 is MNHEY, CDR2 SMNVEV (reference sequence). The CDR3 sequence is 13 residues long. The CDR3 region has the DNA TGTGCCAGCAGTTCAGGCGCGAACACTGAAGCTTTCTTT. This translates into CASSSGANTEAFF.

This chain links TRBV7-2 with TRBJ2-5; 13 bases match TRBD2. Looked up from germline, CDR1 is SGHTA and CDR2 is FQGNSA. Trimming at V came to 5 bases and at J to 1 base, leaving 13 bases not matched to a gene. The CDR3 covers 19 residues. The CDR3 DNA reads TGTGCCAGCAGCGCTCGGACTAGCGGGAGTTTGACTGTCCAAGAGACCCAGTACTTC. This codes for CASSARTSGSLTVQETQYF.

This chain uses TRBV29-1 with TRBJ1-1, with a tentative D call TRBD1 (5 bases). Trimming took 3 bases from V and 1 from J, leaving 9 bases between them. Germline assignment: CDR1 SQVTM and CDR2 ANQGSEA. This CDR3 contains 13 residues. The CDR3 DNA is TGCAGCGTTGAGGGAGGGGCGAACACTGAAGCTTTCTTT. This sequence encodes CSVEGGANTEAFF.

The chain uses TRBV18 and TRBJ1-2; weak D call: TRBD1 (6 bases). CDR1 is KGHSH and CDR2 is LQKENI in the germline V gene. The CDR3 extends over 16 amino acids. V was shortened by 1 base and J by 8 bases, with 20 bases between the two germline ends. The CDR3 spells CASSPRTGPTVRGYTF. In DNA, the CDR3 is TGTGCCAGCTCACCACGAACAGGGCCAACCGTCCGCGGCTACACCTTC.

The V call is TRBV28, the J call TRBJ2-5; 8 nucleotides line up with TRBD1. Germline CDR1 and CDR2: MDHEN and SYDVKM. The trim removed 4 bases at V and 0 bases at J, leaving 13 bases unmatched. This CDR3 region has 18 residues. The CDR3 DNA sequence: TGTGCCAGCAGTTCCCCCCTCACGACAGGGGCGGACCAAGAGACCCAGTACTTC. Translated: CASSSPLTTGADQETQYF.

This rearrangement joins TRBV2 to TRBJ2-1; D perhaps matches TRBD2 (6 bases). This CDR3 has 13 residues. Trimming shortened V by 3 bases and J by 7 bases, and 10 bases separated the two germline ends. Germline assignment: CDR1 SNHLY and CDR2 FYNNEI. CDR3 nucleotide sequence: TGTGCCAGCAGTGAGACTAGTGTGAATGAGCAGTTCTTC. It encodes CASSETSVNEQFF.

J is TRBJ2-2 and V is TRBV5-1; D is possibly TRBD1 or TRBD2 (6 bases each). CDR1 SGHRS and CDR2 YFSETQ come from the germline V gene. V was trimmed by 0 bases and J by 0 bases, leaving 9 bases between them. This CDR3 spans 16 amino acids. Written as DNA, the CDR3 is TGCGCCAGCAGCTTGGAGGGGGGTGCGAACACCGGGGAGCTGTTTTTT. Protein product: CASSLEGGANTGELFF.

This sequence joins TRBV3-1 (or the pseudogene TRBV3-2) and TRBJ2-1; 7 nucleotides align to TRBD2. J gave up 8 bases and V 7 bases, and 11 bases lay outside the gene matches. In germline, CDR1 is LGHDT, CDR2 YNNKEL (reference sequence). CDR3 length equals 14 residues. The CDR3 loop is CASNRGGEFDEQFF. CDR3 coding DNA: TGTGCCAGCAACCGGGGAGGGGAATTCGATGAGCAGTTCTTC.

The table lists this clone with a count of one. The chain recombines TRBV6-5 with TRBJ2-6; perhaps D is TRBD1 or TRBD2 (5 bases each). V gave up 8 bases and J gave up 0 bases, with 11 bases separating them. Germline assignment: CDR1 MNHEY and CDR2 SVGAGI. The CDR3 is 15 residues long. For the CDR3, the DNA is TGTGCCAGCGGGAGAGGGGTCTCTGGGGCCAACGTCCTGACTTTC. This codes for CASGRGVSGANVLTF.

V usage is TRBV27 and J usage is TRBJ1-5, with D hard to call. V was pared by 2 bases and J by 0 bases, with 8 bases between. Germline V lookup: CDR1 MNHEY, CDR2 SMNVEV (reference sequence). The CDR3 is 15 residues long. CDR3 amino acids: CASSLGVPSNQPQHF. The DNA for the CDR3 is TGTGCCAGCAGTTTAGGCGTCCCTAGCAATCAGCCCCAGCATTTT.

This sequence joins TRBV7-6 and TRBJ1-2, with 8 bases lining up with TRBD1. CDR1 and CDR2 (germline): SGHVS, FNYEAQ. Losses at the gene ends were 1 base for V and 9 bases for J; bases not matched to a gene: 10. The CDR3 consists of 15 residues. The CDR3 DNA sequence: TGTGCCAGCAGCTTAGTGGCAGGGGGCTTCATTAGCTACACCTTC. Encoded protein: CASSLVAGGFISYTF. Together with reference TRBV7-6 and TRBJ1-2, the CDR3 gives the full variable domain: GAGVSQSPRYKVTKRGQDVALRCDPISGHVSLYWYRQALGQGPEFLTYFNYEAQQDKSGLPNDRFSAERPEGSISTLTIQRTEQRDSAMYRCASSLVAGGFISYTFGSGTRLTVV.

This sequence joins TRBV5-1 and TRBJ2-6, with 8 bases aligning to TRBD1. The V and J ends lost 4 bases and 2 bases, in that order; junction bases with no gene match: 8. The length of the CDR3 is 17 residues. Germline loops: CDR1 SGHRS, CDR2 YFSETQ. The CDR3: CASSPDETGAGANVLTF. CDR3 coding DNA: TGCGCCAGCAGCCCCGACGAGACAGGGGCTGGGGCCAACGTCCTGACTTTC. Full variable domain (missing parts from reference TRBV5-1 and TRBJ2-6): KAGVTQTPRYLIKTRGQQVTLSCSPISGHRSVSWYQQTPGQGLQFLFEYFSETQRNKGNFPGRFSGRQFSNSRSEMNVSTLELGDSALYLCASSPDETGAGANVLTFGAGSRLTVL.

This clone was counted between two and nine times. CDR3 nucleotide sequence: TGTGCCAGCAGCGCTCGGGAAGATACGCAGTATTTT. Amino acid sequence: CASSAREDTQYF. The chain links TRBV6-5 to TRBJ2-3; D may be TRBD2 (5 bases). Germline CDR1 reads MNHEY; CDR2 reads SVGAGI. The V end was cut by 6 bases, the J end by 5 bases, with 9 bases between. The CDR3 totals 12 residues.